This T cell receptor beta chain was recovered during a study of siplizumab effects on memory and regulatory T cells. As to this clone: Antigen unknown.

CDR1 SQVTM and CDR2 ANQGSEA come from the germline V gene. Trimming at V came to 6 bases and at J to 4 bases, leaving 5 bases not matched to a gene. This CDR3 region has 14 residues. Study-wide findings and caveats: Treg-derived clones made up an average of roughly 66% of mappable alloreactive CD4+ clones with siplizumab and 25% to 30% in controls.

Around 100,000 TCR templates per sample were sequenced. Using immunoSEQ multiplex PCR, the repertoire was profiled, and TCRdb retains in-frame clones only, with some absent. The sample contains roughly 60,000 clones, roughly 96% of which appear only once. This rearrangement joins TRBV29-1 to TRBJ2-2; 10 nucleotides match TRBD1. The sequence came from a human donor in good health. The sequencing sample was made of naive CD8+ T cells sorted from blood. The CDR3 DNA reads TGCAGCGTGGACAGGGGGACAGGCACCGGGGAGCTGTTTTTT. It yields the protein CSVDRGTGTGELFF.